This T cell receptor (beta chain) was observed in a study of blood T cell repertoires in COVID-19. Study overall: COVID-19 samples from acute and convalescent phases originated in the United States, Italy and Spain. The cDNA or gDNA used as material had been derived from T cells, B-cell-depleted T cells, or PBMCs.

In the source study's methods: Amplification of reference gene primers provided the estimated nucleated cell counts. TCRdb's copy holds only in-frame clones and misses some; the assay was immunoSEQ multiplex PCR. That table furnishes V, J and clone size, whereas the DNA furnished D and trimming. The repertoire consists of about 78,000 clones, with about four fifths occurring once and the leading ten covering around 3.3%. The CDR3 sequence is 16 residues long. The V end was cut by 5 bases, the J end by 1 base, with 15 bases between. CDR1 is SGHKS and CDR2 is YYEKEE in the germline V gene (reference sequence). This clone was counted only a few times.

The clonotype was recovered from a man aged 50 or older with acute or convalescent COVID-19. Sequences were obtained from peripheral blood. The genes are TRBV5-5 and TRBJ2-2; D may be TRBD2 (6 bases). The CDR3 DNA sequence: TGTGCCAGCAGGTCTGCGGGACGCCTGAACACCGGGGAGCTGTTTTTT. It specifies CASRSAGRLNTGELFF.